The clone carrying this TCR beta chain was seen once. In the original workflow: Researchers report that nucleated cell counts were estimated from reference gene primer amplification. Sequencing was performed with immunoSEQ multiplex PCR; in TCRdb, only in-frame clones are kept and a portion is missing. V and J calls and clone size are those listed in that table; D and trimming were worked out from the DNA. The sample lists 60,000 or so clones; around 66% were seen once. These data originate in a study of blood T cell repertoires in COVID-19. Germline CDR1 LGHNA, CDR2 YNFKEQ. This CDR3 has 14 amino acids. Trimming pared 6 bases from V and 3 bases from J, leaving 14 bases between. Participants came from about two dozen US areas, aged roughly 18 to 89 years. Participants' reported clinical history set cohort assignment. People in the exposed group encountered a COVID-19 case within 2 weeks before entering the study.

The V gene is TRBV4-2, the J gene TRBJ1-1; no firm D call. The specimen sequenced was PBMCs or T cells enriched from blood (not recorded which). This sequence was found in a woman aged 60-75 years who had been exposed to COVID-19. In nucleotides, the CDR3 is TGTGCCAGCAGTCGTAAGGTACGGGACACTGAAGCTTTCTTT. Translated, it gives CASSRKVRDTEAFF.